This T cell receptor beta chain was observed in a study of blood T cell repertoires in COVID-19. Looking at the study overall: Acute-phase and convalescent COVID-19 samples originated in the United States, Italy and Spain. T cells, B-cell-depleted T cells, or PBMCs supplied cDNA or gDNA.

The CDR3 is 14 residues long. Trimming pared 0 bases from V and 7 bases from J, leaving 10 bases between. Per germline, CDR1 PRHDT and CDR2 FYEKMQ (reference sequence). Original processing methods: Amplified reference gene primers provided the basis for estimating nucleated cell counts. Assay used: immunoSEQ multiplex PCR; TCRdb lists only in-frame clones, some missing. V, J and clone size are taken as reported in that table, and D and trimming were inferred from the DNA itself. The sample lists 180,000 or so clones; approximately 82% were seen once. This chain connects TRBV13 to TRBJ1-5; weak D call: TRBD1 (5 bases). Material: peripheral blood. This TCR was sampled from a human donor with acute or convalescent COVID-19. The donor label of this sample is uncertain. The CDR3 here is CASSLGQGWQPQHF. In DNA, the CDR3 is TGTGCCAGCAGCTTAGGCCAGGGCTGGCAGCCCCAGCATTTT.